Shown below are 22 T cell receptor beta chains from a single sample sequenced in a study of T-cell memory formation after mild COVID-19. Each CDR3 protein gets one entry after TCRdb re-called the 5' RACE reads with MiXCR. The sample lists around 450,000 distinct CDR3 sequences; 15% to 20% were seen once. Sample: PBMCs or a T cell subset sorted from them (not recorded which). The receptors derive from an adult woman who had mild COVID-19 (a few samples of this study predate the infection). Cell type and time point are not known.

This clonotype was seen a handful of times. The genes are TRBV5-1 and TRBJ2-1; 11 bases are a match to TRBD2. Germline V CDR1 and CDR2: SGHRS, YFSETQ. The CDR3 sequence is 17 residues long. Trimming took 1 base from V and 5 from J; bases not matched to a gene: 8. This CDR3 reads CASSLLLAGGGNNEQFF. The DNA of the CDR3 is TGCGCCAGCAGCTTGCTCCTAGCGGGAGGTGGTAACAATGAGCAGTTCTTC.

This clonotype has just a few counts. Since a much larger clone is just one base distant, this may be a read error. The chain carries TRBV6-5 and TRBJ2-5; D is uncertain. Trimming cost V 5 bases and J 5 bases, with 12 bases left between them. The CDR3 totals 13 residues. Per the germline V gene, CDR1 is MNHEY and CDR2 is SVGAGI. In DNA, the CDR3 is TGTGCCAGCAGTCGCTACCCTGGGGAGACCCAGTACTTC. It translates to CASSRYPGETQYF.

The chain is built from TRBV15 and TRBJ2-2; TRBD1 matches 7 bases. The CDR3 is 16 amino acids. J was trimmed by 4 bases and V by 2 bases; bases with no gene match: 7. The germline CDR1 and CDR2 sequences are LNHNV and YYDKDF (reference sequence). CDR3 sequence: CATSRPRQGGTGELFF. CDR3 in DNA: TGTGCCACCAGCAGACCTCGACAGGGTGGCACCGGGGAGCTGTTTTTT.

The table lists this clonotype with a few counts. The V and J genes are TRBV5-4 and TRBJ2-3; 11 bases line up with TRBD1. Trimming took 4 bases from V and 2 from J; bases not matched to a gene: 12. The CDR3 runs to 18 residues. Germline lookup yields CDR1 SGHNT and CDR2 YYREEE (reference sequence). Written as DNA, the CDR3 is TGTGCCAGCAGCCCTGGACAGGGGGCGAGGAGGTACACAGATACGCAGTATTTT. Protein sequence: CASSPGQGARRYTDTQYF.

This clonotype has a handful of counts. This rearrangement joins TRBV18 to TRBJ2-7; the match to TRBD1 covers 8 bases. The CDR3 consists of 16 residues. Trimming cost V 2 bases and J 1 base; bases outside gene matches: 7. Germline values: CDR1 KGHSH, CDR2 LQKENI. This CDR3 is CASSPMRTGTSYEQYF. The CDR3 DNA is TGTGCCAGCTCACCAATGCGGACAGGGACATCCTACGAGCAGTACTTC.

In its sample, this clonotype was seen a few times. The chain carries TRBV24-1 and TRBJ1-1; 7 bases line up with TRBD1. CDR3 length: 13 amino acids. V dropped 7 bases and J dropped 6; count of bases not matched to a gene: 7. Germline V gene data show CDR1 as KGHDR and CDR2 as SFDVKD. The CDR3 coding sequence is TGTGCCACCAGCCCCTTAGGGGGCTCTGAAGCTTTCTTT. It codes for CATSPLGGSEAFF.

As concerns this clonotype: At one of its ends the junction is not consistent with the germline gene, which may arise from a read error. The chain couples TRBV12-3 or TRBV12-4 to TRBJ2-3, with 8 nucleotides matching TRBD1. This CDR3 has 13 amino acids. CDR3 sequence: CANSLGQGDTQYF. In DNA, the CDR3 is TGTGCCAACAGTTTAGGACAGGGAGATACGCAGTATTTT.

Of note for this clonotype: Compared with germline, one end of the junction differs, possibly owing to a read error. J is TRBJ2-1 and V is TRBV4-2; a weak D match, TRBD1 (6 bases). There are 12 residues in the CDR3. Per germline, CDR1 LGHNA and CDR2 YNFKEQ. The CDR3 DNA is TGTGCCAGCAGCCTGAGGACAGCCCAGCCCACTTTC. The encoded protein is CASSLRTAQPTF.

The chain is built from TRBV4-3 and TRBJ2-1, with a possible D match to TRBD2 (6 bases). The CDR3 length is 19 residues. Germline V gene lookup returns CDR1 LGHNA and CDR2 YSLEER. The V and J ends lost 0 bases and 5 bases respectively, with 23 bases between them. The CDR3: CASSQDPPVLAGSDNEQFF. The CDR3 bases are TGCGCCAGCAGCCAAGATCCTCCCGTACTAGCCGGGTCGGACAATGAGCAGTTCTTC.

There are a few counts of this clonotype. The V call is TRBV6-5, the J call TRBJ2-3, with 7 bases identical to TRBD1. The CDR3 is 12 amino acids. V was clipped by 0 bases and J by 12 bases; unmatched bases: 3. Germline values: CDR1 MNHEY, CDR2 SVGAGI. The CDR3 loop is CASSYSGQTQYF. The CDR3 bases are TGTGCCAGCAGTTACTCGGGACAGACCCAGTATTTT.

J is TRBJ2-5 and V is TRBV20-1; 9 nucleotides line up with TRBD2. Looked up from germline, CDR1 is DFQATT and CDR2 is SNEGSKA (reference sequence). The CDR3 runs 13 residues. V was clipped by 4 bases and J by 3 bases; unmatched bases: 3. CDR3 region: CSANSGGEETQYF. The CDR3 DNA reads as TGCAGTGCTAATAGCGGGGGTGAAGAGACCCAGTACTTC.

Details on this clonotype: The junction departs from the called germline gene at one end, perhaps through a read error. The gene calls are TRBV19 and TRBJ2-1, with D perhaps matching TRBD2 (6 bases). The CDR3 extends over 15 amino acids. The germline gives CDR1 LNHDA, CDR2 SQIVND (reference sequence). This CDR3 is CASRIADGSYNEQFF. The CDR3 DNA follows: TGTGCCAGTAGGATAGCGGACGGCTCCTACAATGAGCAGTTCTTC.

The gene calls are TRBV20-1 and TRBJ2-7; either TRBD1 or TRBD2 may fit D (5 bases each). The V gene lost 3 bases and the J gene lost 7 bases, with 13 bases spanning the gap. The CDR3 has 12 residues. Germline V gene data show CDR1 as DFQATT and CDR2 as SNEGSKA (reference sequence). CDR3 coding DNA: TGCAGTGCTAGTGCCCGGGGCGGAGAGCAGTACTTC. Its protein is CSASARGGEQYF.

CDR3 sequence (DNA): TGCGCCAGCAGCCAATTGCCCGGGGGGGCCTACGAGCAGTACTTC. Translation gives CASSQLPGGAYEQYF. This chain uses TRBV4-1 with TRBJ2-7; 8 bases are shared with TRBD2. After removal of 2 bases from V and 2 bases from J, the junction contained 5 bases not matched to a gene. The CDR3 has 15 amino acids. In germline, CDR1 is MGHRA, CDR2 YSYEKL.

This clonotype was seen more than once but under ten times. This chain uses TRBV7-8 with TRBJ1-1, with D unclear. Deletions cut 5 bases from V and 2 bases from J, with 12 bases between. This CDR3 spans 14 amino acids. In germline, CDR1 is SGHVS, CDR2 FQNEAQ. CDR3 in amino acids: CASSLTSVNTEAFF. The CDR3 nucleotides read TGTGCCAGCAGCCTTACCAGCGTCAACACTGAAGCTTTCTTT.

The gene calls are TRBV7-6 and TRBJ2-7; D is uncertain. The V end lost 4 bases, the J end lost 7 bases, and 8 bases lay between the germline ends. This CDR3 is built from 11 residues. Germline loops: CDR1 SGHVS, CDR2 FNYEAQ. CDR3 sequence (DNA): TGTGCCAGCAGCTCTGGTAGGGAGCAGTACTTC. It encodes CASSSGREQYF. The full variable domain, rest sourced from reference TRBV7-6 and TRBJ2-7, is GAGVSQSPRYKVTKRGQDVALRCDPISGHVSLYWYRQALGQGPEFLTYFNYEAQQDKSGLPNDRFSAERPEGSISTLTIQRTEQRDSAMYRCASSSGREQYFGPGTRLTVT.

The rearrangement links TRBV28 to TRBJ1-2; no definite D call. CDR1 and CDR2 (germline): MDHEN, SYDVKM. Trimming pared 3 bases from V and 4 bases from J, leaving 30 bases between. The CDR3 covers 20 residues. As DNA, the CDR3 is TGTGCCAGCAGTTTCCCACCCCTGCCGGATTCCACCACGAACCTCTATGGCTACACCTTC. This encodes CASSFPPLPDSTTNLYGYTF.

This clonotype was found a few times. The CDR3 coding sequence is TGCGCCAGCAGCTTACAGATCACCGGGGAGCTGTTTTTT. This gives the protein CASSLQITGELFF. The chain employs TRBV5-1 and TRBJ2-2; D uncertain. CDR3 size: 13 residues. CDR1 is SGHRS, CDR2 YFSETQ, per germline. V lost 2 bases and J lost 4, with 6 bases in between.

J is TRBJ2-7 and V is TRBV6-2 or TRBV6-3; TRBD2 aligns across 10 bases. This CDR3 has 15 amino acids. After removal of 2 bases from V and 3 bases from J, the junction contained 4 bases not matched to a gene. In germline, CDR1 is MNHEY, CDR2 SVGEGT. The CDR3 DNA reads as TGTGCCAGCAGTTACCCGGGACTAGCGATCTACGAGCAGTACTTC. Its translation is CASSYPGLAIYEQYF.

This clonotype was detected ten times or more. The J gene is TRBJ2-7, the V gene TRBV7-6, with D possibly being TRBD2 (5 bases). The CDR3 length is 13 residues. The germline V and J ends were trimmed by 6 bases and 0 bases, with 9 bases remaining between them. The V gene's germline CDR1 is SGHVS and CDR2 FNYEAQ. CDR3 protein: CASSRESSYEQYF. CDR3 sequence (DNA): TGTGCCAGCAGTAGGGAGAGCTCCTACGAGCAGTACTTC.

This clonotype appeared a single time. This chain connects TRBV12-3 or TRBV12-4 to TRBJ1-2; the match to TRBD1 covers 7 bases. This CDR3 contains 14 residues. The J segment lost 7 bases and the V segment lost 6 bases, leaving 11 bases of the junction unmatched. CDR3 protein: CASRLQGHPRGYTF. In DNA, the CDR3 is TGTGCCAGCAGACTACAGGGGCACCCTCGTGGCTACACCTTC.

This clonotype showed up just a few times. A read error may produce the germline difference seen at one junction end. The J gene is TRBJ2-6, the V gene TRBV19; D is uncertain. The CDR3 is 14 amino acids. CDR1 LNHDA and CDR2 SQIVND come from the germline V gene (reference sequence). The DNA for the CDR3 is TGTGCCAGTAGGATAGGGTCTGGGGCCAACGTCCTGACTTTC. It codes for CASRIGSGANVLTF.